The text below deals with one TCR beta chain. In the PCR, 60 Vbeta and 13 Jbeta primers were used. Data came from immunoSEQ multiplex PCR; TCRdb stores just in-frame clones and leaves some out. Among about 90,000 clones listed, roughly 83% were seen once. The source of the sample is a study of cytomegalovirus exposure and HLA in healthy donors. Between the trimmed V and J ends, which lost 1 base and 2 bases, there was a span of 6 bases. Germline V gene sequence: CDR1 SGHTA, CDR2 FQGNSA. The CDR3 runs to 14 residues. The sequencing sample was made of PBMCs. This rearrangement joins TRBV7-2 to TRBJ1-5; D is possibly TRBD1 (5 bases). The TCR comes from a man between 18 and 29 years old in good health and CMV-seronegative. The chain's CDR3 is CASSLGRGNQPQHF. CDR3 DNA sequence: TGTGCCAGCAGCTTAGGCAGGGGCAATCAGCCCCAGCATTTT.